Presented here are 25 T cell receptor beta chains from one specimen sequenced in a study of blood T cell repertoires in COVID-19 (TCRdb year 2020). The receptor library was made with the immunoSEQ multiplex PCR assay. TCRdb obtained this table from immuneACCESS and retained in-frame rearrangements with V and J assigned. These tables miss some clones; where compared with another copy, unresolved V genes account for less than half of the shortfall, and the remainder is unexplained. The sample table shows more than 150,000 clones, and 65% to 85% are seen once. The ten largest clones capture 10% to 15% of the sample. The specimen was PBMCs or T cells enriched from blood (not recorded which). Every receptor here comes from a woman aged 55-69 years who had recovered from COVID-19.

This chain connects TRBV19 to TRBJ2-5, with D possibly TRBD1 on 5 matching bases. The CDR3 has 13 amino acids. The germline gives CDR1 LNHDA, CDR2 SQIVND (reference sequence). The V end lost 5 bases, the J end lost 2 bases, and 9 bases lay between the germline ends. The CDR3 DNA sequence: TGTGCCAGTAGTCCCGACAGACAAGAGACCCAGTACTTC. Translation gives CASSPDRQETQYF.

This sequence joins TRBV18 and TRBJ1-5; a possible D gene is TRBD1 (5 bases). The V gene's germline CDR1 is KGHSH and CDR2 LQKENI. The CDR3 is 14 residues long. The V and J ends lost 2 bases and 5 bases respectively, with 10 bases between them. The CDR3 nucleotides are TGTGCCAGCTCACCATCCCAGGGTGATCAGCCCCAGCATTTT. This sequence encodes CASSPSQGDQPQHF.

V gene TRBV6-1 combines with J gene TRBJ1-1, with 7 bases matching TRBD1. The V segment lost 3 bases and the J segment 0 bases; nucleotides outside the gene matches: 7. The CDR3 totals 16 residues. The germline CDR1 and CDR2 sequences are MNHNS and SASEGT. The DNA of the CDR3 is TGTGCCAGCAGTGATTGGTGGACAGGCTTGAACACTGAAGCTTTCTTT. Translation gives CASSDWWTGLNTEAFF.

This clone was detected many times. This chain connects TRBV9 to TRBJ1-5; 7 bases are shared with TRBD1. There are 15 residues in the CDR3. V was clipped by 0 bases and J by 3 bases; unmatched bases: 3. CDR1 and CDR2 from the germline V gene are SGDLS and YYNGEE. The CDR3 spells CASSVGQGNNQPQHF. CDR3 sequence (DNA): TGTGCCAGCAGCGTAGGACAGGGTAACAATCAGCCCCAGCATTTT. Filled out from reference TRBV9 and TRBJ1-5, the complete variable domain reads DSGVTQTPKHLITATGQRVTLRCSPRSGDLSVYWYQQSLDQGLQFLIQYYNGEERAKGNILERFSAQQFPDLHSELNLSSLELGDSALYFCASSVGQGNNQPQHFGDGTRLSIL.

CDR3 sequence: CASSQIWESEQFF. DNA of the CDR3: TGTGCCAGCAGCCAAATATGGGAGTCAGAGCAGTTCTTC. The rearrangement joins TRBV27 to TRBJ2-1, with a weak D call TRBD2 (5 bases). The length of the CDR3 is 13 residues. Germline-derived CDR1 and CDR2 are MNHEY and SMNVEV (reference sequence). Trimming took off 6 bases at V and 10 bases at J, with 16 bases between the two ends.

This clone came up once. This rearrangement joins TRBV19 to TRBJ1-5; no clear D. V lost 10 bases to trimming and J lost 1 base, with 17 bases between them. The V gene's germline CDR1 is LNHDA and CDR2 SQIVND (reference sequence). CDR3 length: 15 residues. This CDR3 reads CATNRGWQSNQPQHF. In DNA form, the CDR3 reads TGTGCCACCAACCGCGGGTGGCAGAGCAATCAGCCCCAGCATTTT.

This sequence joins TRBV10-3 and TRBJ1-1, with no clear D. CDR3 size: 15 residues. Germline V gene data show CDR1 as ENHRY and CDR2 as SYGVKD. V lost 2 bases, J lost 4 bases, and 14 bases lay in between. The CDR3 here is CAISERGREFTEAFF. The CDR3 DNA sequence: TGTGCCATCAGTGAGCGCGGCCGGGAGTTCACTGAAGCTTTCTTT.

CDR3 sequence: CSASGRAGYGYTF. CDR3 coding DNA: TGCAGTGCTAGTGGCAGGGCAGGTTATGGCTACACCTTC. This chain links TRBV20-1 with TRBJ1-2, with D possibly matching TRBD1 (5 bases). This CDR3 comprises 13 residues. CDR1 and CDR2 from the germline V gene are DFQATT and SNEGSKA (reference sequence). Trimming removed 3 bases at V and 5 bases at J, with 13 bases between.

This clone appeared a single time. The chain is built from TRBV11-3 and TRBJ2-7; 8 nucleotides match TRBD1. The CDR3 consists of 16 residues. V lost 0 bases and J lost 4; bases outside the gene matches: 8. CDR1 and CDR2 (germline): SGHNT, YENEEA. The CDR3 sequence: CASSLDPGDRWYEQYF. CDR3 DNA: TGTGCCAGCAGCTTAGACCCCGGGGACAGGTGGTACGAGCAGTACTTC.

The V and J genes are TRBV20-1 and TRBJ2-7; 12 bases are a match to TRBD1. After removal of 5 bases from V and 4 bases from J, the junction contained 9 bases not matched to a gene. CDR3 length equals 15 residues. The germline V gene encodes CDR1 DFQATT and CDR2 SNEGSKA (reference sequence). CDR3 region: CSAGVGTGGWYEQYF. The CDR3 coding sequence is TGCAGTGCTGGTGTCGGGACAGGGGGCTGGTACGAGCAGTACTTC.

The DNA for the CDR3 is TGCGCCAGCAGCTTGGCCCGTGAGACAGGGGACGGCTACACCTTC. Translation gives CASSLARETGDGYTF. The V and J genes are TRBV5-1 and TRBJ1-2, with TRBD1 identical over 8 bases. The ends lost 0 bases at V and 8 bases at J; junction bases unmatched: 9. The CDR3 has 15 amino acids. The germline V gene has CDR1 SGHRS and CDR2 YFSETQ.

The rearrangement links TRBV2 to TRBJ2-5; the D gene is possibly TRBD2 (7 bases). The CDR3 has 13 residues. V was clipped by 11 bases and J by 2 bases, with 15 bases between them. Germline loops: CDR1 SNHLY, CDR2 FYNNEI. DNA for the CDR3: TGTGCCCGAAATAGGGGGGGGCAAGAGACCCAGTACTTC. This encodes CARNRGGQETQYF.

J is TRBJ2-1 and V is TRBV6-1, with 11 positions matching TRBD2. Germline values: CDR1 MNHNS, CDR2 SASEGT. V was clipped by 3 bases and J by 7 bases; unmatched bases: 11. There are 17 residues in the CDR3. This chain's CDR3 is CASSESLAGGFGNEQFF. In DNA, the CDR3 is TGTGCCAGCAGTGAGTCGCTAGCGGGAGGTTTCGGAAATGAGCAGTTCTTC.

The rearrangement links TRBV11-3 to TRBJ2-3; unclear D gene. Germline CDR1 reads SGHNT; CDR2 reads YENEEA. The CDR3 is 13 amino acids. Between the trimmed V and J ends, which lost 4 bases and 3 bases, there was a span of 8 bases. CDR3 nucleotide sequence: TGTGCCAGCAGCTCGAGTTATACAGATACGCAGTATTTT. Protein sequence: CASSSSYTDTQYF.

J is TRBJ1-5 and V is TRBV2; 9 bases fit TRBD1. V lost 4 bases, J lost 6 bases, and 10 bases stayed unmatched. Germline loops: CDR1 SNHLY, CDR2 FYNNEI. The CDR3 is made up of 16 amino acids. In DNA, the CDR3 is TGTGCCAGCAGTGTAGGACAGGGGAGTACGGGTCAGCCCCAGCATTTT. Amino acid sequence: CASSVGQGSTGQPQHF. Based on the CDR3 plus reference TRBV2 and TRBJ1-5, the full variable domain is EPEVTQTPSHQVTQMGQEVILRCVPISNHLYFYWYRQILGQKVEFLVSFYNNEISEKSEIFDDQFSVERPDGSNFTLKIRSTKLEDSAMYFCASSVGQGSTGQPQHFGDGTRLSIL.

The chain's CDR3 is CASSYAGSYNEQFF. The CDR3 nucleotides are TGTGCCAGCAGTTACGCGGGCTCCTACAATGAGCAGTTCTTC. J is TRBJ2-1 and V is TRBV6-2 or TRBV6-3; D might be TRBD2 (5 bases). V lost 2 bases and J lost 0, with 5 bases in between. The CDR3 spans 14 residues. Germline V gene sequence: CDR1 MNHEY, CDR2 SVGEGT.

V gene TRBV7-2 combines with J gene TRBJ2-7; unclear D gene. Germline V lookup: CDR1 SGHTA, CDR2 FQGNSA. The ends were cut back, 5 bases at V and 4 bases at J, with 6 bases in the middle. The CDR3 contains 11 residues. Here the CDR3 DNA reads TGTGCCAGCAGCAAGAGTTACGAGCAGTACTTC. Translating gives CASSKSYEQYF.

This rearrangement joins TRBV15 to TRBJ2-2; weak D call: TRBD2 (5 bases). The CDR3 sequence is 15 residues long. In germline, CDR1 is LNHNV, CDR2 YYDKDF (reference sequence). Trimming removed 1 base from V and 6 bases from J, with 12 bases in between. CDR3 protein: CATSRAGSLAGELFF. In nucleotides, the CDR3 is TGTGCCACCAGCAGAGCGGGGTCTCTGGCCGGGGAGCTGTTTTTT.

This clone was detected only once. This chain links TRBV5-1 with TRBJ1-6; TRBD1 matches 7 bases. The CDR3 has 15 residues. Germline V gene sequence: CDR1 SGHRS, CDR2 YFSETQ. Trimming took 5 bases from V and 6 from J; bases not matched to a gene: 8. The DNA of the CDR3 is TGCGCCAGCAGTGAGGGGGCCAGGGGTAATTCACCCCTCCACTTT. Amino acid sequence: CASSEGARGNSPLHF. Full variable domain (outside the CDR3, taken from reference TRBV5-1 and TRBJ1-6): KAGVTQTPRYLIKTRGQQVTLSCSPISGHRSVSWYQQTPGQGLQFLFEYFSETQRNKGNFPGRFSGRQFSNSRSEMNVSTLELGDSALYLCASSEGARGNSPLHFGNGTRLTVT.

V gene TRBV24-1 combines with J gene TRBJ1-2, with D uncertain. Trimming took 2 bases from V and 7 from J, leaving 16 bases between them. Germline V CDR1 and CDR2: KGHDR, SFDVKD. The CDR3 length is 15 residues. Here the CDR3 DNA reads TGTGCCACCAGTGATTCGCAAGGAGTGGCTCGTGGCTACACCTTC. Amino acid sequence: CATSDSQGVARGYTF.

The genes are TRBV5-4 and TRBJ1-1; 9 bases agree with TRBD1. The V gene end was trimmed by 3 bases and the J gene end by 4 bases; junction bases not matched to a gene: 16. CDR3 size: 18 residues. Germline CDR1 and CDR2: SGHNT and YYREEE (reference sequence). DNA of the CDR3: TGTGCCAGCAGCTATCTACCGGCCGGGACAGGGAGAGGCACTGAAGCTTTCTTT. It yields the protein CASSYLPAGTGRGTEAFF.

This CDR3 reads CASSATGQEQYF. The DNA for the CDR3 is TGTGCCAGCTCAGCCACAGGGCAAGAGCAGTACTTC. This sequence joins TRBV18 and TRBJ2-7, with a weak D call TRBD1 (6 bases). Looked up from germline, CDR1 is KGHSH and CDR2 is LQKENI. V was trimmed by 5 bases and J by 7 bases, leaving 12 bases between them. The CDR3 is 12 residues long.

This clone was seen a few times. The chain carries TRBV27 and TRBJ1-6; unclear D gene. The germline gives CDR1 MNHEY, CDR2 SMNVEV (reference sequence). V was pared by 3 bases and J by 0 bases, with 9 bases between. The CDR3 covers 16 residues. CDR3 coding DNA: TGTGCCAGCAGTTTGGGCAGCGGCTCCTATAATTCACCCCTCCACTTT. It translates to CASSLGSGSYNSPLHF.

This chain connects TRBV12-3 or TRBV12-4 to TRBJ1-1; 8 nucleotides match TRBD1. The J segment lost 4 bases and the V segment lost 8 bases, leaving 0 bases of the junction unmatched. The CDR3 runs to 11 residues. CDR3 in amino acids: CASGQGTEAFF. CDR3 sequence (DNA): TGTGCCAGCGGACAGGGCACTGAAGCTTTCTTT.

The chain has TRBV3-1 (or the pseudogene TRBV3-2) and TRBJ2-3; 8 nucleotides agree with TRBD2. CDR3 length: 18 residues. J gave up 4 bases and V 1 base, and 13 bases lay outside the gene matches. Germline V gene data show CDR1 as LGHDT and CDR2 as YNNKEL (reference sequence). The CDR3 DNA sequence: TGTGCCAGCAGCCAAGGAATGGTCGCGGGAGGCTTCGCAGATACGCAGTATTTT. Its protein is CASSQGMVAGGFADTQYF.